A selection of T cell receptor beta chains follows, all from one sample in a study of CD8 T cells in ankylosing spondylitis. TCRdb re-analysed the 5' RACE reads in MiXCR, keeping a single row per CDR3 protein. Of tens of thousands of distinct CDR3 sequences listed, around 30% are singletons. Material for sequencing was blood, either unsorted or a sorted T cell fraction (not recorded which). The receptors were sampled from a male donor with ankylosing spondylitis or in good health (not recorded which). The conserved cysteine and the conserved F or W are not part of the CDR3 here.

v_gene: TRBV20-1; j_gene: TRBJ1-2; CDR3aa: SADRGDRGRAYGYT
v_gene: TRBV12-3/TRBV12-4; j_gene: TRBJ1-4; CDR3aa: ASGQNSQKLF
v_gene: TRBV11-2; j_gene: TRBJ2-2; CDR3aa: ASSLERSGELF
v_gene: TRBV27; j_gene: TRBJ2-1; CDR3aa: ASSVPGLYNEQF
v_gene: TRBV7-6; j_gene: TRBJ1-6; CDR3aa: ASSRQGSSYNSPLH
v_gene: TRBV12-3/TRBV12-4; j_gene: TRBJ2-7; CDR3aa: ASSRPPSGTYEQY
v_gene: TRBV5-1; j_gene: TRBJ2-3; CDR3aa: ASSLVEGPDTQY
v_gene: TRBV7-3; j_gene: TRBJ2-2; CDR3aa: ASSLTDRSGELF
v_gene: TRBV15; j_gene: TRBJ1-2; CDR3aa: ATSEDSQPIRYT
v_gene: TRBV5-5; j_gene: TRBJ2-7; CDR3aa: ASSLSYLSSYEQY
v_gene: TRBV29-1; j_gene: TRBJ2-3; CDR3aa: SVSRGRADTQY
v_gene: TRBV5-1; j_gene: TRBJ1-1; CDR3aa: ASSHYLSQGERVEAF
v_gene: TRBV7-9; j_gene: TRBJ1-2; CDR3aa: ASSLLWDREGGYT
v_gene: TRBV5-1; j_gene: TRBJ1-1; CDR3aa: ASSLDGYWANTEAF
v_gene: TRBV7-9; j_gene: TRBJ1-1; CDR3aa: ASSRRDGKNTEAF
v_gene: TRBV5-1; j_gene: TRBJ2-5; CDR3aa: ASSLANYRATQY
v_gene: TRBV7-9; j_gene: TRBJ2-3; CDR3aa: ASSLGGLGTDTQY
v_gene: TRBV7-6; j_gene: TRBJ2-1; CDR3aa: ASSFTTTGTGYNEQF
v_gene: TRBV29-1; j_gene: TRBJ2-7; CDR3aa: SVPTGGASYEQY
v_gene: TRBV12-3/TRBV12-4; j_gene: TRBJ1-4; CDR3aa: ASTLGRGLEKLF
v_gene: TRBV15; j_gene: TRBJ1-2; CDR3aa: ATSRAANYGYT
v_gene: TRBV7-2; j_gene: TRBJ1-5; CDR3aa: ASSFTDNQPQH
v_gene: TRBV7-3; j_gene: TRBJ2-1; CDR3aa: ASSSRPGMEQF
v_gene: TRBV20-1; j_gene: TRBJ2-5; CDR3aa: SARNRGPHKETQY
v_gene: TRBV7-2; j_gene: TRBJ1-5; CDR3aa: ASSFSGPGRPQH
v_gene: TRBV29-1; j_gene: TRBJ2-3; CDR3aa: SVARQLITDTQY
v_gene: TRBV12-3/TRBV12-4; j_gene: TRBJ1-2; CDR3aa: ASSSRTGSMWDYGYT
v_gene: TRBV20-1; j_gene: TRBJ1-6; CDR3aa: SARYRDRASPLH
v_gene: TRBV12-3/TRBV12-4; j_gene: TRBJ1-2; CDR3aa: ASSVKDRGDGYT
v_gene: TRBV27; j_gene: TRBJ1-1; CDR3aa: ASSFRVRGPNTEAF
v_gene: TRBV20-1; j_gene: TRBJ2-3; CDR3aa: SAANEGVGTDTQY
v_gene: TRBV5-1; j_gene: TRBJ2-1; CDR3aa: ASSLRVASWNEQF
v_gene: TRBV29-1; j_gene: TRBJ2-3; CDR3aa: SANQGGTDTQY
v_gene: TRBV7-4; j_gene: TRBJ1-5; CDR3aa: ASSSPGTEMGQPQH
v_gene: TRBV5-1; j_gene: TRBJ2-5; CDR3aa: ASSLEALADQY
v_gene: TRBV3-1; j_gene: TRBJ2-1; CDR3aa: ASSPAPNEQF
v_gene: TRBV20-1; j_gene: TRBJ2-2; CDR3aa: SATRLNTGELF
v_gene: TRBV5-6; j_gene: TRBJ2-3; CDR3aa: ASSLASGGAGSSDTQY
v_gene: TRBV7-2; j_gene: TRBJ2-6; CDR3aa: ASSLSGASGANVLT
v_gene: TRBV7-2; j_gene: TRBJ2-7; CDR3aa: ASSPQPYEQY
v_gene: TRBV5-1; j_gene: TRBJ2-5; CDR3aa: ASSILSGTGDAETQY
v_gene: TRBV7-2; j_gene: TRBJ2-1; CDR3aa: ASSFSGAYNEQF
v_gene: TRBV7-3; j_gene: TRBJ2-1; CDR3aa: ASSLRAGQSYNEQF
v_gene: TRBV5-6; j_gene: TRBJ1-6; CDR3aa: ASSLGRGSESYNSPLH
v_gene: TRBV7-6; j_gene: TRBJ1-5; CDR3aa: ASSLGIGGGGQPQH
v_gene: TRBV7-3; j_gene: TRBJ2-4; CDR3aa: ASSPGFGAKNIQY